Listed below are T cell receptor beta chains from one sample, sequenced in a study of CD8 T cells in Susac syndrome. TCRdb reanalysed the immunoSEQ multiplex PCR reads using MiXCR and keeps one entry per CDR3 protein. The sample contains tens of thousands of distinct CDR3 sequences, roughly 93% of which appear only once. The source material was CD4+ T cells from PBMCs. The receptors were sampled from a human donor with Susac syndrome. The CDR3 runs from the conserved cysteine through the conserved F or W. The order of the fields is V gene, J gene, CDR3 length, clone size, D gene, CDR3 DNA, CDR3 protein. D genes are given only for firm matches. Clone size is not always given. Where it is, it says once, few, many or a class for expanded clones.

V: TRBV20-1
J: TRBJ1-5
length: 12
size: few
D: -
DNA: TGCAGTGCTAGGGGGGGGCGACAGCCCCAGCATTTT
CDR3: CSARGGRQPQHF

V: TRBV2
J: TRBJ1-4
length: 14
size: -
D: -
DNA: TGTGCCAGCAGTGAAGGAGCGACCGGGGAAAAACTGTTTTTT
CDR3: CASSEGATGEKLFF

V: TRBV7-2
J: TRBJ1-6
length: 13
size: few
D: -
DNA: TGTGCCAGCAGCCCCCGACAGAATTCACCCCTCCACTTT
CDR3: CASSPRQNSPLHF

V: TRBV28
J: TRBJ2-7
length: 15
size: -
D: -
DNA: TGTGCCAGCAGTACTTGGGCCCAAATCTCCTACGAGCAGTACTTC
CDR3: CASSTWAQISYEQYF

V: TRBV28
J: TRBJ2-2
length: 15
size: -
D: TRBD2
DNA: TGTGCCAGCAGTTTGGAGCGGGGGGACACCGGGGAGCTGTTTTTT
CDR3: CASSLERGDTGELFF

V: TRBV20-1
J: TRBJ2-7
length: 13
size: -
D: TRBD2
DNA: TGCGGAGTCCGGGGAGGGGCAGGCTACGAGCAGTACTTC
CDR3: CGVRGGAGYEQYF

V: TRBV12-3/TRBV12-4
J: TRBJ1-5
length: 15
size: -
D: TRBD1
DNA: TGTGCCAGCAGTCTACGGGACAGCAGCAATCAGCCCCAGCATTTT
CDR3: CASSLRDSSNQPQHF

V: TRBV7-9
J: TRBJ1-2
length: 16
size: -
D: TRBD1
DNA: TGTGCCAGCAGCGGATACGGGACAGCGACCAACTATGGCTACACCTTC
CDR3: CASSGYGTATNYGYTF

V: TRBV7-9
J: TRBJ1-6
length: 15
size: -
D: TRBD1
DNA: TGTGCCAGCAGCGCCTCGGGACAGTATAATTCACCCCTCCACTTT
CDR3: CASSASGQYNSPLHF

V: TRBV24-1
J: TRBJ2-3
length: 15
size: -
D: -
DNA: TGTGCCACCAGTGATTCGGGGGACACCACAGATACGCAGTATTTT
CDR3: CATSDSGDTTDTQYF

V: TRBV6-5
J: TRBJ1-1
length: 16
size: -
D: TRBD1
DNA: TGTGCCAGCAGTTACCGGACAGGGCTTGGGAACACTGAAGCTTTCTTT
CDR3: CASSYRTGLGNTEAFF

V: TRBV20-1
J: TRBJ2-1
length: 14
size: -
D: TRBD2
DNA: TGCAGTGTCTCCGGGACTAAATGGGCGGGCGGGCAGTTCTTC
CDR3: CSVSGTKWAGGQFF

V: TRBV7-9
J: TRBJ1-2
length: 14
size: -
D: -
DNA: TGTGCCAGCAGCTTCGCGCAGGGGTTCTATGGCTACACCTTC
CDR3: CASSFAQGFYGYTF

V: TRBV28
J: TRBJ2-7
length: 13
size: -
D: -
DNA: TGTGCCAGCAGTTTCCCCCACTCCTACGAGCAGTACTTC
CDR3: CASSFPHSYEQYF